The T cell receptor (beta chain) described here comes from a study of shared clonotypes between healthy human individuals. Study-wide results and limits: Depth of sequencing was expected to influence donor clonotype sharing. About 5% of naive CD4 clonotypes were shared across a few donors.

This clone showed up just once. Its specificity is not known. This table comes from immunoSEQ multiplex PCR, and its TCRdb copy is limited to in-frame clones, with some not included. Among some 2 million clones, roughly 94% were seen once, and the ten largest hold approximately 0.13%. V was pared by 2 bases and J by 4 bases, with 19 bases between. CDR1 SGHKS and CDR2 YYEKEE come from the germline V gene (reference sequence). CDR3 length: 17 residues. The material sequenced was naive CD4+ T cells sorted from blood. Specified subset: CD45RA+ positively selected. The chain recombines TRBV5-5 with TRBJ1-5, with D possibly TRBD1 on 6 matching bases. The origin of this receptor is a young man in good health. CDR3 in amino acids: CASSLTSQGGSNQPQHF. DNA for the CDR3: TGTGCCAGCAGCTTAACGTCACAGGGAGGATCAAATCAGCCCCAGCATTTT.